These 15 T cell receptor beta chains were sequenced from one sample in a study of blood T cell repertoires in COVID-19. Clones were sequenced by immunoSEQ multiplex PCR, and TCRdb holds only the in-frame ones, with some missing. The top ten hold 4.5% to 5.5% of the sample, which has 150,000 to 200,000 clones, roughly 85% seen once. Sequences were obtained from peripheral blood. The origin of the receptors is a woman between 25 and 40 years old with acute or convalescent COVID-19.

CDR3 sequence: CASSLDPGMNTEAFF. Here the CDR3 DNA reads TGTGCCAGCAGCTTAGATCCAGGGATGAACACTGAAGCTTTCTTT. The V and J genes are TRBV11-3 and TRBJ1-1; TRBD1 is a possible D gene (5 bases). V shed 0 bases and J shed 0 bases, with 8 bases lying between them. Germline assignment: CDR1 SGHNT and CDR2 YENEEA. The CDR3 contains 15 residues.

The V and J genes are TRBV9 and TRBJ2-2; D not certain. This CDR3 contains 16 residues. V was trimmed by 3 bases and J by 0 bases, leaving 12 bases between them. From germline, CDR1 is SGDLS and CDR2 YYNGEE. The chain's CDR3 is CASSAQHLSNTGELFF. The CDR3, as DNA: TGTGCCAGCAGCGCCCAACATCTGTCGAACACCGGGGAGCTGTTTTTT.

The rearrangement links TRBV6-2 or TRBV6-3 to TRBJ1-5; D unresolved. V lost 0 bases, J lost 5 bases, and 5 bases lay in between. CDR3 length: 13 residues. Germline lookup yields CDR1 MNHEY and CDR2 SVGEGT. Here the CDR3 DNA reads TGTGCCAGCAGTTACTCCACAGATCAGCCCCAGCATTTT. Amino acids: CASSYSTDQPQHF.

The gene calls are TRBV5-1 and TRBJ1-4, with D maybe TRBD1 (5 bases). Trimming stripped 0 bases from V and 8 bases from J, with 14 bases between. Germline-derived CDR1 and CDR2 are SGHRS and YFSETQ. CDR3 length equals 15 residues. CDR3 DNA sequence: TGCGCCAGCAGCTTGGGGGGCGCGATCGGGGAAAAACTGTTTTTT. Translating it yields CASSLGGAIGEKLFF. Variable domain in full (rest from reference TRBV5-1 and TRBJ1-4): KAGVTQTPRYLIKTRGQQVTLSCSPISGHRSVSWYQQTPGQGLQFLFEYFSETQRNKGNFPGRFSGRQFSNSRSEMNVSTLELGDSALYLCASSLGGAIGEKLFFGSGTQLSVL.

The chain employs TRBV27 and TRBJ2-3; the D gene is possibly TRBD2 (6 bases). This CDR3 contains 14 residues. Trimming took off 5 bases at V and 4 bases at J, with 13 bases between the two ends. In germline, CDR1 is MNHEY, CDR2 SMNVEV (reference sequence). The CDR3 DNA sequence: TGTGCCAGCAGTCCGGGAGCACGTCCAGATACGCAGTATTTT. This gives the protein CASSPGARPDTQYF.

V and J are TRBV27 and TRBJ2-2, with D possibly matching TRBD2 (6 bases). V shed 2 bases and J shed 4 bases, with 11 bases lying between them. The length of the CDR3 is 15 residues. Germline lookup yields CDR1 MNHEY and CDR2 SMNVEV (reference sequence). In DNA, the CDR3 is TGTGCCAGCAGTTTACTCGCGGGAATCACCGGGGAGCTGTTTTTT. Translation gives CASSLLAGITGELFF.

A word on this clone: A much larger clone is a single base away; this may be a read error. The J gene is TRBJ2-7, the V gene TRBV11-3; TRBD1 might be the D (6 bases). V was clipped by 6 bases and J by 2 bases, with 11 bases between them. There are 13 residues in the CDR3. Germline CDR1 is SGHNT and CDR2 is YENEEA. CDR3 coding DNA: TGTGCCAGCAGTCCCCGGGACACCTACGAGCAGTACTTC. Translation gives CASSPRDTYEQYF.

This chain joins TRBV30 and TRBJ1-2; D remains ambiguous. The V and J ends lost 2 bases and 5 bases respectively, with 9 bases between them. Germline lookup yields CDR1 GTSNPN and CDR2 SVGIG (reference sequence). The CDR3 loop spans 12 amino acids. CDR3 in amino acids: CAWSYRGYGYTF. DNA of the CDR3: TGTGCCTGGAGTTATCGAGGGTATGGCTACACCTTC.

This clone occurred once. The chain recombines TRBV30 with TRBJ2-1; 9 nucleotides agree with TRBD2. The CDR3 contains 14 residues. V gave up 7 bases and J gave up 2 bases; unmatched junction bases: 6. The germline V gene encodes CDR1 GTSNPN and CDR2 SVGIG (reference sequence). For the CDR3, the DNA is TGTGCCTCCCGGGGCGGGAGGGCCTACAATGAGCAGTTCTTC. Protein product: CASRGGRAYNEQFF.

Only a few counts were recorded for this clone. The chain combines TRBV11-2 with TRBJ2-7; a possible D gene is TRBD1 (5 bases). CDR3 length: 15 amino acids. Trimming took 1 base from V and 0 from J, leaving 10 bases between them. From germline, CDR1 is SGHAT and CDR2 FQNNGV. The CDR3 DNA sequence: TGTGCCAGCAGCTTAGTCCAGGGAAACTCCTACGAGCAGTACTTC. It codes for CASSLVQGNSYEQYF.

This rearrangement joins TRBV24-1 to TRBJ2-1; D is ambiguous. This CDR3 contains 13 residues. Germline V CDR1 and CDR2: KGHDR, SFDVKD. The V end lost 5 bases, the J end lost 6 bases, and 10 bases lay between the germline ends. CDR3: CATSAGFGNEQFF. CDR3 sequence (DNA): TGTGCCACCAGTGCCGGGTTTGGCAATGAGCAGTTCTTC.

The chain recombines TRBV9 with TRBJ1-4; TRBD1 matches 7 bases. V lost 3 bases, J lost 6 bases, and 8 bases stayed unmatched. The germline gives CDR1 SGDLS, CDR2 YYNGEE. CDR3 length: 15 amino acids. The CDR3: CASSETGLPYEKLFF. The CDR3 coding sequence is TGTGCCAGCAGCGAGACAGGGCTACCCTATGAAAAACTGTTTTTT.

The CDR3 loop is CASRLGQPYYEQYF. For the CDR3, the DNA is TGTGCCAGCAGACTGGGACAGCCCTATTACGAGCAGTACTTC. The chain has TRBV28 and TRBJ2-7, with 7 bases lining up with TRBD1. CDR3 length: 14 residues. With V trimmed by 6 bases and J by 4 bases, 9 bases remained unmatched. Germline CDR1 and CDR2: MDHEN and SYDVKM.

The chain joins TRBV19 to TRBJ1-3; 7 nucleotides align to TRBD1. This CDR3 spans 15 amino acids. CDR1 and CDR2 (germline): LNHDA, SQIVND (reference sequence). V dropped 5 bases and J dropped 0; count of bases not matched to a gene: 4. CDR3 coding DNA: TGTGCCAGTAGTCAGACAGGGTCCTCTGGAAACACCATATATTTT. It specifies CASSQTGSSGNTIYF.

The chain is built from TRBV7-9 and TRBJ1-5, with D possibly being TRBD1 (5 bases). CDR1 and CDR2 from the germline V gene are SEHNR and FQNEAQ (reference sequence). CDR3 length: 14 amino acids. The V end lost 5 bases, the J end lost 3 bases, and 11 bases lay between the germline ends. CDR3 sequence: CASSPGEPNQPQHF. CDR3 sequence (DNA): TGTGCCAGCAGCCCGGGGGAGCCCAATCAGCCCCAGCATTTT.